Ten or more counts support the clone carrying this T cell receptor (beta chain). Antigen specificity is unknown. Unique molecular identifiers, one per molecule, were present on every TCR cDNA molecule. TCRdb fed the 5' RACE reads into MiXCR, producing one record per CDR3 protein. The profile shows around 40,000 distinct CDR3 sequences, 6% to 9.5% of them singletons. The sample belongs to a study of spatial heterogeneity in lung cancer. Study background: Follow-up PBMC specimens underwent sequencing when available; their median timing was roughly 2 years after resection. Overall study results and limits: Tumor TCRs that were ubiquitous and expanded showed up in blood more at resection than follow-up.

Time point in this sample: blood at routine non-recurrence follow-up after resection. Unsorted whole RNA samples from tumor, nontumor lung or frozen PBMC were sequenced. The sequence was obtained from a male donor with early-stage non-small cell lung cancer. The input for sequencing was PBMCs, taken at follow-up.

For the CDR3, the DNA is TGTGCCAGCAGTTACTCGACTGCGCCCAACTATGGCTACACCTTC. Its translation is CASSYSTAPNYGYTF. The V and J genes are TRBV6-6 and TRBJ1-2, with D uncertain. CDR3 size: 15 residues. Trimming pared 0 bases from V and 2 bases from J, leaving 10 bases between. Germline V gives CDR1 MNHNY, CDR2 SVGAGI (reference sequence).